These T cell receptor beta chains were read from a single sample in a study of shared clonotypes between healthy human individuals. Libraries were prepared by immunoSEQ multiplex PCR; TCRdb keeps only in-frame clonotypes and omits some of them. The sample includes hundreds of thousands of clones, around 81% of them seen just once. Input material: PBMCs. These receptors were obtained from a woman between 40 and 55 years old in good health. Some clones in this sample may be carry-over from other donors' samples. The CDR3 runs from the conserved cysteine through the conserved F or W. D genes are given only for firm matches. Size is stated for part of the rows, as once, few or many counts, or as a class when the clone is expanded.

>TRBD1|TRBV7-9|TRBJ2-2|NA
CASSAIQGADGELFF
TGTGCCAGCAGCGCAATTCAGGGGGCCGACGGGGAGCTGTTTTTT
>TRBD2|TRBV7-2|TRBJ2-1|NA
CASSMRTSGSYEQFF
TGTGCCAGCAGCATGAGGACTAGCGGGAGCTATGAGCAGTTCTTC
>TRBD1|TRBV5-6|TRBJ2-7|once
CASSLVGQGAYEQYF
TGTGCCAGCAGCTTGGTAGGCCAGGGGGCCTACGAGCAGTACTTC
>TRBD1|TRBV28|TRBJ1-2|NA
CASSYPGGVYGYTF
TGTGCCAGCAGCTACCCAGGGGGGGTCTATGGCTACACCTTC
>NA|TRBV5-4|TRBJ2-7|NA
CASSVDAFYEQYF
TGTGCCAGCAGCGTGGATGCTTTCTACGAGCAGTACTTC
>TRBD1|TRBV27|TRBJ1-5|NA
CASSLTGVQPQHF
TGTGCCAGCAGTCTGACAGGGGTACAGCCCCAGCATTTT
>TRBD1|TRBV7-2|TRBJ2-5|NA
CASSVDRGRGQTQYF
TGTGCCAGCAGCGTCGACAGGGGGCGCGGGCAGACCCAGTACTTC
>TRBD2|TRBV9|TRBJ2-6|NA
CASSATGTSFGSGANVLTF
TGTGCCAGCAGCGCAACCGGGACTAGTTTCGGTTCTGGGGCCAACGTCCTGACTTTC
>NA|TRBV28|TRBJ2-7|few
CASLDMGGPYYYEQYF
TGTGCCAGCTTGGACATGGGGGGGCCTTATTACTACGAGCAGTACTTC
>NA|TRBV10-1|TRBJ2-2|many
CASSDPTGELFF
TGCGCCAGCAGTGACCCCACCGGGGAGCTGTTTTTT
>NA|TRBV29-1|TRBJ2-2|NA
CSGQMTKGARPKGAGELFF
TGCAGCGGACAAATGACCAAAGGGGCACGCCCCAAAGGTGCCGGGGAGCTGTTTTTT
>NA|TRBV15|TRBJ1-4|NA
CATSSPRGFEGEKLFF
TGTGCCACCAGTTCCCCGAGGGGGTTCGAGGGGGAAAAACTGTTTTTT
>NA|TRBV5-1|TRBJ1-2|few
CASSWRGRDYGYTF
TGCGCCAGCAGCTGGAGGGGACGGGACTATGGCTACACCTTC
>TRBD1|TRBV2|TRBJ1-1|NA
CASNPQGARNTEAFF
TGTGCCAGCAATCCACAGGGGGCGCGAAACACTGAAGCTTTCTTT
>NA|TRBV28|TRBJ1-2|NA
CASSPGRSDGYTF
TGTGCCAGCAGCCCGGGACGGTCGGATGGCTACACCTTC
>TRBD1|TRBV18|TRBJ1-1|NA
CASSPLDRGLTFF
TGTGCCAGCTCACCACTGGACAGGGGGTTAACTTTCTTT
>TRBD2|TRBV29-1|TRBJ2-3|NA
CSFDRGLAGGLTDTQYF
TGCAGCTTCGACAGGGGTCTAGCGGGAGGACTCACAGATACGCAGTATTTT
>NA|TRBV19|TRBJ1-1|NA
CASSGARHLEAFF
TGTGCCAGTAGCGGGGCCCGCCACCTTGAAGCTTTCTTT
>TRBD2|TRBV2|TRBJ2-7|NA
CASSGYLVAGVYEQYF
TGTGCCAGCAGTGGATACTTGGTAGCGGGGGTATACGAGCAGTACTTC
>TRBD2|TRBV6-5|TRBJ2-1|NA
CASRRTSGAYNEQFF
TGTGCCAGCAGAAGGACTAGCGGGGCCTACAATGAGCAGTTCTTC
>NA|TRBV7-3|TRBJ2-2|NA
CASSLRTQANTGELFF
TGTGCCAGCAGCCTCAGGACCCAAGCGAACACCGGGGAGCTGTTTTTT
>NA|TRBV5-1|TRBJ2-1|NA
CASSLENNPGVGQFF
TGCGCCAGCAGCTTGGAAAACAACCCTGGGGTGGGGCAGTTCTTC
>NA|TRBV30|TRBJ1-4|few
CACTSSPGRVNEKLFF
TGTGCCTGTACATCCAGCCCGGGACGAGTTAATGAAAAACTGTTTTTT
>NA|TRBV18|TRBJ2-2|few
CASSPPTGELFF
TGTGCCAGCTCACCACCGACCGGGGAGCTGTTTTTT
>NA|TRBV28|TRBJ2-7|NA
CASSLAGGRRYEQYF
TGTGCCAGCAGTTTAGCCGGGGGGCGCCGCTACGAGCAGTACTTC
>TRBD2|TRBV7-2|TRBJ2-1|once
CASGFRRGEYNEQFF
TGTGCCAGCGGATTCCGGCGGGGGGAATACAATGAGCAGTTCTTC
>NA|TRBV19|TRBJ2-7|NA
CASSTRTAGSYEQYF
TGTGCCAGTAGTACGCGGACAGCAGGCTCCTACGAGCAGTACTTC
>TRBD2|TRBV7-3|TRBJ2-1|NA
CASSLRAGTSGTNEQFF
TGTGCCAGCAGCTTAAGGGCCGGGACTAGCGGGACGAATGAGCAGTTCTTC
>TRBD1|TRBV2|TRBJ2-1|NA
CASRYRGPSYNEQFF
TGTGCCAGCAGATACAGGGGGCCCTCCTACAATGAGCAGTTCTTC
>NA|TRBV15|TRBJ2-7|NA
CATSRDTLVEQYF
TGTGCCACCAGCAGAGATACCCTCGTCGAGCAGTACTTC
>NA|TRBV14|TRBJ1-4|once
CASSQDVSGPVTDATNEKLFF
TGTGCCAGCAGCCAAGATGTCTCGGGGCCTGTTACGGATGCAACTAATGAAAAACTGTTTTTT
>NA|TRBV6-5|TRBJ2-3|NA
CASSYESTQYF
TGTGCCAGCAGTTACGAAAGTACGCAGTATTTT
>NA|TRBV4-2|TRBJ2-7|few
CASSQSYEQYF
TGTGCCAGCAGCCAAAGCTACGAGCAGTACTTC
>TRBD2|TRBV4-2|TRBJ2-5|NA
CASSRGGTSGRYQETQYF
TGTGCCAGCAGCCGGGGTGGGACTAGCGGGAGGTACCAAGAGACCCAGTACTTC
>NA|TRBV27|TRBJ1-1|NA
CASYEGGKNTEAFF
TGTGCCAGCTACGAGGGGGGAAAGAACACTGAAGCTTTCTTT
>NA|TRBV5-3|TRBJ2-7|NA
CARSLVWEQYF
TGTGCCAGAAGCTTGGTGTGGGAGCAGTACTTC
>TRBD1|TRBV10-2|TRBJ1-2|once
CASSDRGQGVGGYTF
TGCGCCAGCAGTGACCGGGGACAGGGGGTTGGTGGCTACACCTTC
>NA|TRBV6-1|TRBJ1-5|NA
CASSARQGNQPQHF
TGTGCCAGCAGCGCCCGACAGGGCAATCAGCCCCAGCATTTT
>TRBD1|TRBV27|TRBJ1-4|NA
CASRTGREKLFF
TGTGCCAGCAGGACAGGGAGGGAAAAACTGTTTTTT
>NA|TRBV19|TRBJ2-3|NA
CASSIGLRFWDTDTQYF
TGTGCCAGTAGTATAGGGCTGAGGTTCTGGGATACAGATACGCAGTATTTT
>TRBD2|TRBV4-3|TRBJ2-1|NA
CASSQDSGSWNEQFF
TGCGCCAGCAGCCAAGATAGCGGGAGTTGGAATGAGCAGTTCTTC